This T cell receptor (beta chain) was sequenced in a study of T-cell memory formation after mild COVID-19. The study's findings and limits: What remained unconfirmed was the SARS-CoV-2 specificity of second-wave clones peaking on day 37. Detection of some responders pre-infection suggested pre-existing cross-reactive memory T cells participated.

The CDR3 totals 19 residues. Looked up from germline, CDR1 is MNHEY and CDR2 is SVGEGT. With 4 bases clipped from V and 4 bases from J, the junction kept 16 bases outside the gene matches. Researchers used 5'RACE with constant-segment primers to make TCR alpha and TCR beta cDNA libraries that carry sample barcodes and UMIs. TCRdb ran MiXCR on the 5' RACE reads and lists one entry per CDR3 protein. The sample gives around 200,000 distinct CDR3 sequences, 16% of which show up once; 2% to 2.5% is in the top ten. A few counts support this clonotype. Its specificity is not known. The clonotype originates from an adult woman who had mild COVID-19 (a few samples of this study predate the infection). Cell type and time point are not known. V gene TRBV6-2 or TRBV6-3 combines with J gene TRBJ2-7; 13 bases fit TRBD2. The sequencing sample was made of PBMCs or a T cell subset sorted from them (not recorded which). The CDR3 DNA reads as TGTGCCAGCAGTTTCACAATCGGGACTAGCGGGACTGGGCGGTACGAGCAGTACTTC. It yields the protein CASSFTIGTSGTGRYEQYF.